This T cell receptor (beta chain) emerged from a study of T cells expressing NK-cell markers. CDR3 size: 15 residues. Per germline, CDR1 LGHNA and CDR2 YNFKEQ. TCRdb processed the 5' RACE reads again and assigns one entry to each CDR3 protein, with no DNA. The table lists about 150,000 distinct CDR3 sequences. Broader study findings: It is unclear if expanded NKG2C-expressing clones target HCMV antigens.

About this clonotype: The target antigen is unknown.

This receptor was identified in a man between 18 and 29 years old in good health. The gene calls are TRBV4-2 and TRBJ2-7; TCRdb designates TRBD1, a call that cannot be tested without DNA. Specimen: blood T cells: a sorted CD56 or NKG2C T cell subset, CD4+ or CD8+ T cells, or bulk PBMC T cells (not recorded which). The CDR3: CASSQEGTGGYEQYF.